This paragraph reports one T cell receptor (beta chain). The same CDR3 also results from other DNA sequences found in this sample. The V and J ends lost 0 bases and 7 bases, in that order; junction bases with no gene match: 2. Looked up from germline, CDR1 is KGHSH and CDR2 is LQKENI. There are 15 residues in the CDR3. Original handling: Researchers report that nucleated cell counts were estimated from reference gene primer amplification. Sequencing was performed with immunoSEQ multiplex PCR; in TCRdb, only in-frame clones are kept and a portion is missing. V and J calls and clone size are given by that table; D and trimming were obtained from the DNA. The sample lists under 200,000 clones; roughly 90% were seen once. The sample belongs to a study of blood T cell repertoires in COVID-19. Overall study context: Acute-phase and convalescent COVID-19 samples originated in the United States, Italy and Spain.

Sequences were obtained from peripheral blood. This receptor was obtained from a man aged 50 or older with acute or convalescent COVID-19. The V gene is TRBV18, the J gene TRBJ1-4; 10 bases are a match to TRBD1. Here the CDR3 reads CASSPPGQGFEKLFF. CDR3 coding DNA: TGTGCCAGCTCACCACCGGGACAGGGGTTTGAAAAACTGTTTTTT.